There are many counts of the clone carrying this T cell receptor (beta chain). The sample comes from a study of T cells in Graves' hyperthyroidism and ophthalmopathy. What was amplified from RNA transcripts were TCR beta CDR3 regions. The HTBI primer set served for first-round RT-PCR of the TCR CDR3. TCRdb re-called the multiplex PCR reads through MiXCR, storing one row per CDR3 protein. The table shows under 300,000 distinct CDR3 sequences, with about 25% occurring only once. The CDR3 runs to 15 residues. The germline gives CDR1 MNHEY, CDR2 SVGAGI. Deletions cut 3 bases from V and 0 bases from J, with 11 bases between.

This chain uses TRBV6-5 with TRBJ1-1; tentatively, D is TRBD1 (6 bases). Material: blood. The sequence was obtained from a man in his forties with Graves' hyperthyroidism that later progressed to Graves' ophthalmopathy. CDR3: CASSYGGGLNTEAFF. CDR3 nucleotides: TGTGCCAGCAGTTATGGGGGGGGCTTGAACACTGAAGCTTTCTTT.